A selection of T cell receptor beta chains follows, all from one sample in a study of OX40 agonist ivuxolimab in advanced cancers. Produced via immunoSEQ multiplex PCR; TCRdb's table is partial and in-frame only. There are 90,000 to 95,000 clones in the sample; around 87% occur only once, and about 4.5% lies in the top ten. The sample was CD4+ or CD8+ T cells sorted from blood, taken in a trial of the OX40 agonist ivuxolimab. These receptors all come from an adult with an advanced solid tumor such as melanoma, head and neck, liver or kidney cancer. Each CDR3 is given with its conserved first and last residue. The D gene is left open where the match is weak. Where a row states a size, it is once, few, many or the class of an expanded clone; other rows omit it.

j_gene,v_gene,abundance,d_gene,CDR3nt,CDR3aa
TRBJ2-3,TRBV7-2,.,TRBD1,TGTGCCAGCAGCTTCCGAGCCCCGGGACAGGGCACAGATACGCAGTATTTT,CASSFRAPGQGTDTQYF
TRBJ1-2,TRBV5-1,.,TRBD1,TGCGCCAGCAGCTTGGTGCAGGGGGGAAAGGATGGCTACACCTTC,CASSLVQGGKDGYTF
TRBJ2-2,TRBV5-1,.,.,TGCGCCAGCAGCTTGGGCAGCCCGAACACCGGGGAGCTGTTTTTT,CASSLGSPNTGELFF
TRBJ2-3,TRBV27,.,.,TGTGCCAGCAGTTTAGTTGCTTACACAGATACGCAGTATTTT,CASSLVAYTDTQYF
TRBJ1-6,TRBV6-1,.,.,TGTGCCAGCAGCCTGGACAGTAATAATTCACCCCTCCACTTT,CASSLDSNNSPLHF
TRBJ2-3,TRBV18,.,TRBD2,TGTGCCAGCTCTGGCGGGAGGGTCACAGATACGCAGTATTTT,CASSGGRVTDTQYF
TRBJ2-1,TRBV5-4,.,.,TGTGCCAGCAGCTTGGACGGTCCTTCCTACAATGAGCAGTTCTTC,CASSLDGPSYNEQFF
TRBJ1-5,TRBV18,.,.,TGTGCCAGCTCTCCCAAGCGGGTGATGAGCAATCAGCCCCAGCATTTT,CASSPKRVMSNQPQHF
TRBJ1-1,TRBV7-9,few,.,TGTGCCAGCAGCTTAGAGGGGTGGACTGAAGCTTTCTTT,CASSLEGWTEAFF
TRBJ1-2,TRBV4-1,.,.,TGCGCCAGCAGCCAAGATATGTCAGGCAGGAGTAATGGCTACACCTTC,CASSQDMSGRSNGYTF
TRBJ2-3,TRBV29-1,once,.,TGCAGCGTTAGGACAAATACGCAGTATTTT,CSVRTNTQYF
TRBJ1-5,TRBV19,.,TRBD1,TGTGCCAGTAGTTCTCGCCCCGGGACAGGAAGGGCAATACTGCCCCAGCATTTT,CASSSRPGTGRAILPQHF
TRBJ1-2,TRBV5-1,few,.,TGCGCCAGCAGCTCAGATACAGGGTTATCGGACTATGGCTACACCTTC,CASSSDTGLSDYGYTF
TRBJ2-3,TRBV7-9,.,.,TGTGCCAGCAGCTTGAGCGCTGGCACAGATACGCAGTATTTT,CASSLSAGTDTQYF
TRBJ1-3,TRBV19,few,.,TGTGCCAGTAGTATGGGGGTATCTGGAAACACCATATATTTT,CASSMGVSGNTIYF
TRBJ2-7,TRBV19,once,TRBD1,TGTGCCAGTAGTGGCCGGACAGGGAGCTCCTACGAGCAGTACTTC,CASSGRTGSSYEQYF
TRBJ1-2,TRBV25-1,.,TRBD1,TGTGCCAGCAGTGAATTGGGCCGGGGACAGAACTATGGCTACACCTTC,CASSELGRGQNYGYTF
TRBJ2-7,TRBV2,few,.,TGTGCCAGCAGTGAAATAGGCTCGGGAAAGCAGTACTTC,CASSEIGSGKQYF
TRBJ1-1,TRBV27,.,.,TGTGCCAGCAGCCCCCGACAGAACACTGAAGCTTTCTTT,CASSPRQNTEAFF